Listed below are T cell receptor beta chains from one sample, sequenced in a study of early T cells in non-severe SARS-CoV-2 infection. One entry per CDR3 protein results from TCRdb running MiXCR on the 5' RACE reads. The table has around 66,000 distinct CDR3 sequences, 13% seen once. The sequencing sample was made of whole blood. The receptors originated from an adult who was a healthcare worker with PCR-confirmed SARS-CoV-2 infection or an uninfected control (not recorded which). Each CDR3 is given with its conserved first and last residue. A D gene is named only where the DNA matches it firmly. Size tells how often a clone was seen (once, few, many) or the class of an expanded clone, and some rows leave it out.

J gene: TRBJ2-7; clone size: NA; D gene: NA; V gene: TRBV7-9; CDR3 DNA: TGTGCCAGCAGCTCCCAGTCAGCCCCCCACGAGCAGTACTTC; CDR3 protein: CASSSQSAPHEQYF
J gene: TRBJ1-1; clone size: NA; D gene: NA; V gene: TRBV13; CDR3 DNA: TGTGCCAGCAGCTTAGGGACAGGCTCAGAAGCTTTCTTT; CDR3 protein: CASSLGTGSEAFF
J gene: TRBJ2-2; clone size: few; D gene: NA; V gene: TRBV5-1; CDR3 DNA: TGCGCCAGCAGAGAACTAGGGGTTAGTTCCGGGGAGCTGTTTTTT; CDR3 protein: CASRELGVSSGELFF
J gene: TRBJ1-2; clone size: NA; D gene: NA; V gene: TRBV12-3/TRBV12-4; CDR3 DNA: TGTGCCAGCAGTTTTGGGGGGACCTATGGCTTCACCTTC; CDR3 protein: CASSFGGTYGFTF
J gene: TRBJ2-6; clone size: many; D gene: NA; V gene: TRBV6-1; CDR3 DNA: TGTGCCGTTTCAACAGGGAATGGGGCCAACGTCCTGACTTTC; CDR3 protein: CAVSTGNGANVLTF
J gene: TRBJ1-6; clone size: many; D gene: NA; V gene: TRBV2; CDR3 DNA: TGTGCCAGCAGTGAAGCGGGGGGAAGCTCCTATAATTCACCCCTCCACTTT; CDR3 protein: CASSEAGGSSYNSPLHF
J gene: TRBJ2-3; clone size: once; D gene: NA; V gene: TRBV12-5; CDR3 DNA: TGTGCTAGTGGGCGGACAGTCGGCACAGATACGCAGTATTTT; CDR3 protein: CASGRTVGTDTQYF
J gene: TRBJ2-1; clone size: many; D gene: TRBD2; V gene: TRBV6-4; CDR3 DNA: TGTGCCAGCAGTACGGGACTAGCGGGAGGCGGTGAGCAGTTCTTC; CDR3 protein: CASSTGLAGGGEQFF
J gene: TRBJ1-2; clone size: few; D gene: TRBD1; V gene: TRBV27; CDR3 DNA: TGTGCCAGCAGTCCGGGACAGGGTTTTAACTATGGCTACACCTTC; CDR3 protein: CASSPGQGFNYGYTF
J gene: TRBJ2-5; clone size: many; D gene: NA; V gene: TRBV20-1; CDR3 DNA: TGCAGTGCCAAGGACCCCACAGGGACCCAGTACTTC; CDR3 protein: CSAKDPTGTQYF
J gene: TRBJ1-3; clone size: many; D gene: NA; V gene: TRBV7-2; CDR3 DNA: TGTGCCAGCAGCTTAGTCTCTACCTCTGGAAACACCATATATTTT; CDR3 protein: CASSLVSTSGNTIYF
J gene: TRBJ1-5; clone size: NA; D gene: NA; V gene: TRBV20-1; CDR3 DNA: TGCAGTGCTAGACCGGGGGCGGAACAGCCCCAGCATTTT; CDR3 protein: CSARPGAEQPQHF
J gene: TRBJ2-5; clone size: NA; D gene: NA; V gene: TRBV24-1; CDR3 DNA: TGTGCCACCAGTGATACCGGACAGATAGAGACCCAGTACTTC; CDR3 protein: CATSDTGQIETQYF
J gene: TRBJ1-2; clone size: many; D gene: TRBD1; V gene: TRBV19; CDR3 DNA: TGTGCCAGTAGTCCTGACAGGGGGCGCGTCTATGGCTACACCTTC; CDR3 protein: CASSPDRGRVYGYTF
J gene: TRBJ1-2; clone size: many; D gene: NA; V gene: TRBV3-1; CDR3 DNA: TGTGCCAGCAGCCAAGGGACCTATGGCTACACCTTC; CDR3 protein: CASSQGTYGYTF
J gene: TRBJ2-6; clone size: NA; D gene: NA; V gene: TRBV12-3/TRBV12-4; CDR3 DNA: TGTGCCAGCAGTGCGAATTCTGGGGCCAACGTCCTGACTTTC; CDR3 protein: CASSANSGANVLTF
J gene: TRBJ2-5; clone size: NA; D gene: NA; V gene: TRBV12-3/TRBV12-4; CDR3 DNA: TGTGCCACCGCCCGGGGTAAAGAGACCCAGTACTTC; CDR3 protein: CATARGKETQYF
J gene: TRBJ2-5; clone size: many; D gene: NA; V gene: TRBV6-2/TRBV6-3; CDR3 DNA: TGTGCCAGCAGTTTCGGGACCCTGACGGTAATGGAGACCCAGTACTTC; CDR3 protein: CASSFGTLTVMETQYF
J gene: TRBJ2-7; clone size: many; D gene: NA; V gene: TRBV20-1; CDR3 DNA: TGCAGTGCTAGACGGAGTTGGGAGCAGTACTTC; CDR3 protein: CSARRSWEQYF
J gene: TRBJ1-2; clone size: NA; D gene: NA; V gene: TRBV10-3; CDR3 DNA: TGTGCCATCAGAGCAGGGGAGGAAGCTGGCTACACCTTC; CDR3 protein: CAIRAGEEAGYTF
J gene: TRBJ2-5; clone size: NA; D gene: NA; V gene: TRBV12-3/TRBV12-4; CDR3 DNA: TGTGCCAGCAGTCTCAGAGGGTCCGGACTCGGGCAAGAGACCCAGTACTTC; CDR3 protein: CASSLRGSGLGQETQYF
J gene: TRBJ1-2; clone size: NA; D gene: TRBD1; V gene: TRBV28; CDR3 DNA: TGTGCCAGCAGTTATATTCGGACAGGGACTTATGGCTACACCTTC; CDR3 protein: CASSYIRTGTYGYTF
J gene: TRBJ1-5; clone size: many; D gene: NA; V gene: TRBV28; CDR3 DNA: TGTGCCAGCAGTTTTGGACAGATGAATCAGCCCCAGCATTTT; CDR3 protein: CASSFGQMNQPQHF
J gene: TRBJ2-7; clone size: few; D gene: TRBD1; V gene: TRBV20-1; CDR3 DNA: TGCAGTGCTCGGCCGGGACAGGCGACCTACGAGCAGTACTTC; CDR3 protein: CSARPGQATYEQYF
J gene: TRBJ1-1; clone size: many; D gene: NA; V gene: TRBV20-1; CDR3 DNA: TGCAGTGCCCCCAAGGGGGGATTGAACACTGAAGCTTTCTTT; CDR3 protein: CSAPKGGLNTEAFF
J gene: TRBJ2-2; clone size: few; D gene: NA; V gene: TRBV28; CDR3 DNA: TGTGCCAGCGTCATGTCGAACACCGGGGAGCTGTTTTTT; CDR3 protein: CASVMSNTGELFF
J gene: TRBJ1-4; clone size: few; D gene: NA; V gene: TRBV9; CDR3 DNA: TGTGCCAGCAGCGTAGCGCACCGGCCTAATGAAAAACTGTTTTTT; CDR3 protein: CASSVAHRPNEKLFF